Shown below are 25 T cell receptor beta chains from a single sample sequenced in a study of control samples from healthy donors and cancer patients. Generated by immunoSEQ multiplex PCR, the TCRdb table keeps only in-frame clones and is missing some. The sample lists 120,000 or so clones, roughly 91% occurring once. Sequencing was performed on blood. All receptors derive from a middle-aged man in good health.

The chain's CDR3 is CASRSDRVFNQPQHF. The CDR3 DNA is TGTGCCAGCAGGTCGGACAGGGTCTTCAATCAGCCCCAGCATTTT. The chain has TRBV2 and TRBJ1-5; 8 nucleotides align to TRBD1. Germline V gene data show CDR1 as SNHLY and CDR2 as FYNNEI. The CDR3 totals 15 residues. The ends lost 6 bases at V and 3 bases at J; junction bases unmatched: 7.

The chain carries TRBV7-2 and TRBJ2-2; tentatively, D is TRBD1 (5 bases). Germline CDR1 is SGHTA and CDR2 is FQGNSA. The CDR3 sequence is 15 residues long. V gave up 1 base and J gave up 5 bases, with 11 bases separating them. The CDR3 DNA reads TGTGCCAGCAGCTTAGAGGGCAGGGTGACCGGGGAGCTGTTTTTT. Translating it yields CASSLEGRVTGELFF. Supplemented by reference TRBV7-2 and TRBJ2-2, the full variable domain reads GAGVSQSPSNKVTEKGKDVELRCDPISGHTALYWYRQSLGQGLEFLIYFQGNSAPDKSGLPSDRFSAERTGGSVSTLTIQRTQQEDSAVYLCASSLEGRVTGELFFGEGSRLTVL.

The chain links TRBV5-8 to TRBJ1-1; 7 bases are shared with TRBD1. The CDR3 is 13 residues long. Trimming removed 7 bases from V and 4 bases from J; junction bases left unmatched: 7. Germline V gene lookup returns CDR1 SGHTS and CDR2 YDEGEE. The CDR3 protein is CASRDRSGTEAFF. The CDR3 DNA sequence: TGTGCCAGCCGGGACAGATCGGGCACTGAAGCTTTCTTT.

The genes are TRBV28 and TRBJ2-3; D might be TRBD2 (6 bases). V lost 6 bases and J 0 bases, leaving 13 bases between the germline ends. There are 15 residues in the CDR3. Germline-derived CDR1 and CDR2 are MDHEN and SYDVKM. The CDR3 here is CASSPPGTSTDTQYF. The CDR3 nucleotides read TGTGCCAGCAGCCCCCCGGGGACTAGCACAGATACGCAGTATTTT.

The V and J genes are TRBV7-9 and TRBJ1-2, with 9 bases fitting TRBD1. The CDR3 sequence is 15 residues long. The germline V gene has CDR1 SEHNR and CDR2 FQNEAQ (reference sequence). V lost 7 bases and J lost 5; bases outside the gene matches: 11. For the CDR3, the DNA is TGTGCCAGCAACGAACGGACAGGGGACTTATATGGCTACACCTTC. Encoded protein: CASNERTGDLYGYTF. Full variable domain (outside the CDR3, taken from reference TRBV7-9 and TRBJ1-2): DTGVSQNPRHKITKRGQNVTFRCDPISEHNRLYWYRQTLGQGPEFLTYFQNEAQLEKSRLLSDRFSAERPKGSFSTLEIQRTEQGDSAMYLCASNERTGDLYGYTFGSGTRLTVV.

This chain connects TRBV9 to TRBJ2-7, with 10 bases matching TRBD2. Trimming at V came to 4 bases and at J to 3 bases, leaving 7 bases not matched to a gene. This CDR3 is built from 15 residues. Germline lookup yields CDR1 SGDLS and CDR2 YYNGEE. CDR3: CASSPTSGVNYEQYF. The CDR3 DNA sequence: TGTGCCAGCAGCCCCACTAGCGGGGTAAACTACGAGCAGTACTTC.

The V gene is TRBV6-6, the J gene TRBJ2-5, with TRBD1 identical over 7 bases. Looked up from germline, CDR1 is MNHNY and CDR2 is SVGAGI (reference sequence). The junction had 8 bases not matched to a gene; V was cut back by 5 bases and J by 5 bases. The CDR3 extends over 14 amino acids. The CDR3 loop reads CASSKQGPRETQYF. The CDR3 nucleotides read TGTGCCAGCAGTAAACAGGGGCCGCGGGAGACCCAGTACTTC.

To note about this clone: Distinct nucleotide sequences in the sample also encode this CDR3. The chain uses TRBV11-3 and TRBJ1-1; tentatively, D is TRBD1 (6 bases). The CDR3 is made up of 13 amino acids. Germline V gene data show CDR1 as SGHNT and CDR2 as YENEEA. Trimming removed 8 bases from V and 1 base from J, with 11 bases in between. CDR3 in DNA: TGTGCCAGCTCACTACAGGGGAACACTGAAGCTTTCTTT. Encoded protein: CASSLQGNTEAFF.

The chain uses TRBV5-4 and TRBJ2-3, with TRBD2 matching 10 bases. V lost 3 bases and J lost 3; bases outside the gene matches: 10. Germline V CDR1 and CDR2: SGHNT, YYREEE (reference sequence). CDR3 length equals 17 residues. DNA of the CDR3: TGTGCCAGCAGCTCGCGCTTAGCGGGGGGACATACAGATACGCAGTATTTT. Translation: CASSSRLAGGHTDTQYF.

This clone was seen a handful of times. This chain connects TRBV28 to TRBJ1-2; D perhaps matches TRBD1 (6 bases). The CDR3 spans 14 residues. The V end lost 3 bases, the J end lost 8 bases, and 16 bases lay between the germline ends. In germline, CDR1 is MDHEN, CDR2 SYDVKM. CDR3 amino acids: CASSFGAQGRGYTF. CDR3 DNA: TGTGCCAGCAGTTTCGGCGCGCAGGGGAGGGGCTACACCTTC.

CDR3 residues: CASSRDRYSNQPQHF. The CDR3, as DNA: TGTGCCAGCAGCCGTGACAGGTATAGCAATCAGCCCCAGCATTTT. The chain has TRBV6-2 or TRBV6-3 and TRBJ1-5; TRBD1 might be the D (6 bases). V lost 6 bases and J lost 0, with 12 bases in between. Germline V gene data show CDR1 as MNHEY and CDR2 as SVGEGT. The CDR3 has 15 residues.

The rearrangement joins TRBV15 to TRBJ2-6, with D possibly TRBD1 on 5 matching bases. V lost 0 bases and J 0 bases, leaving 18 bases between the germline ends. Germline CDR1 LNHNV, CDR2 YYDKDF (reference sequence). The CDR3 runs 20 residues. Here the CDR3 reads CATSRDLGGRVSSGANVLTF. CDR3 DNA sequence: TGTGCCACCAGCAGAGATTTAGGCGGCAGGGTTAGCTCTGGGGCCAACGTCCTGACTTTC.

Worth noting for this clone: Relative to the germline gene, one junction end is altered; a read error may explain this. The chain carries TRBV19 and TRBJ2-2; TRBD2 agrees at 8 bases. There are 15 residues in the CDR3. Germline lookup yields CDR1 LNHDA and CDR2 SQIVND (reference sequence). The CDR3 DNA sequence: TGTGCCAGTAGGCCGGAGGGACTAGTAAGCCCTCGGTGGGATTTT. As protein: CASRPEGLVSPRWDF.

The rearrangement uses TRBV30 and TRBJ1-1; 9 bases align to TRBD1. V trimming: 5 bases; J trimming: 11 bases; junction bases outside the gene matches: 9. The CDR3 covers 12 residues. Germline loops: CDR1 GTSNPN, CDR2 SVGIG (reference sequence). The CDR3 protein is CAWGLGQGTAFF. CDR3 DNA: TGTGCCTGGGGCCTGGGACAGGGCACGGCTTTCTTT.

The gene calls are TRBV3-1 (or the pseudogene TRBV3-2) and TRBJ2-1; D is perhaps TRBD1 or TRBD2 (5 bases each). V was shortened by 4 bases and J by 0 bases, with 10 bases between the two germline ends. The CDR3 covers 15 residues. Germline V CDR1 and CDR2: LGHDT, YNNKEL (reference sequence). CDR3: CASSPSRGSYNEQFF. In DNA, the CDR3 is TGTGCCAGCAGCCCCTCGAGGGGCTCCTACAATGAGCAGTTCTTC.

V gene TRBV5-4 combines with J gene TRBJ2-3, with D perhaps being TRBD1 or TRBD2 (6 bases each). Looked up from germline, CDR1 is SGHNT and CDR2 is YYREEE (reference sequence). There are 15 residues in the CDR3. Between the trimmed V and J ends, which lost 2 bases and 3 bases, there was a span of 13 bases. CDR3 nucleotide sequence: TGTGCCAGCAGCTTTCGGGGGCGCCAGACAGATACGCAGTATTTT. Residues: CASSFRGRQTDTQYF.

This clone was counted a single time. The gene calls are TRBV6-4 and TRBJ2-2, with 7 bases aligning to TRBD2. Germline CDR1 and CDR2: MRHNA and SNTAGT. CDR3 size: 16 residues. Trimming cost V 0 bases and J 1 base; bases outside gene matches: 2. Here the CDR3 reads CASSDSGGGNTGELFF. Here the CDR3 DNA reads TGTGCCAGCAGTGACTCTGGCGGGGGGAACACCGGGGAGCTGTTTTTT.

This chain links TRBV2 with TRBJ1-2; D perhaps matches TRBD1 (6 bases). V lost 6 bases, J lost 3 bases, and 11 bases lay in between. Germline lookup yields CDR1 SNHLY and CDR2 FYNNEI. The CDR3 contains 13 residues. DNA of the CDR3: TGTGCCAGCAGCGACGGACAGTACTATGGCTACACCTTC. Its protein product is CASSDGQYYGYTF.

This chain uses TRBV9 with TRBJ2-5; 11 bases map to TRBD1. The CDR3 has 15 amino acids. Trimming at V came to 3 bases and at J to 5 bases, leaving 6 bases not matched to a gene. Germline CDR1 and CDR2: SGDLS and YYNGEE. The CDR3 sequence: CASSDGQGAQETQYF. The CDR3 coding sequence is TGTGCCAGCAGCGACGGACAGGGGGCGCAGGAGACCCAGTACTTC.

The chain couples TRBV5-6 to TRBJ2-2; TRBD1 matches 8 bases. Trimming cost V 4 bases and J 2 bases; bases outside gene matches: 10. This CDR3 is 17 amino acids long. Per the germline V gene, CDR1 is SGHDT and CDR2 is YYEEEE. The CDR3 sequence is CASSPRKTGVNTGELFF. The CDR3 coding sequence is TGTGCCAGCAGCCCCAGGAAGACAGGGGTCAACACCGGGGAGCTGTTTTTT.

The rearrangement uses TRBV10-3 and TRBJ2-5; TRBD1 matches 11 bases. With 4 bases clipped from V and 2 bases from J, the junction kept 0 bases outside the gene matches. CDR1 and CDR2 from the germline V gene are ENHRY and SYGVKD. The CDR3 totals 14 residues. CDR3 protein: CAISGDRGQETQYF. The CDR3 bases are TGTGCCATCAGTGGGGACAGGGGGCAAGAGACCCAGTACTTC.

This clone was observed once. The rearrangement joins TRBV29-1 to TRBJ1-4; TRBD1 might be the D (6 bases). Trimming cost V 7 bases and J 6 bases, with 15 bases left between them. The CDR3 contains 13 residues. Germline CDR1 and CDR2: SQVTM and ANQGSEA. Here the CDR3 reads CSAEGGSYEKLFF. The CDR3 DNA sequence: TGCAGCGCAGAGGGGGGCTCGTATGAAAAACTGTTTTTT.

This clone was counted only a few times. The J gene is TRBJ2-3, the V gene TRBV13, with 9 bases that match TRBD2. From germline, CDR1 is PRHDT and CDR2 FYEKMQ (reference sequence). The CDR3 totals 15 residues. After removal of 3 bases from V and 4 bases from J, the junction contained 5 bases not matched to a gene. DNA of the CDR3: TGTGCCAGCAGCTTCGCGGGGGGGCGGTCAGATACGCAGTATTTT. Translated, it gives CASSFAGGRSDTQYF. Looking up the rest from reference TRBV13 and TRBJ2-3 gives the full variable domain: AAGVIQSPRHLIKEKRETATLKCYPIPRHDTVYWYQQGPGQDPQFLISFYEKMQSDKGSIPDRFSAQQFSDYHSELNMSSLELGDSALYFCASSFAGGRSDTQYFGPGTRLTVL.

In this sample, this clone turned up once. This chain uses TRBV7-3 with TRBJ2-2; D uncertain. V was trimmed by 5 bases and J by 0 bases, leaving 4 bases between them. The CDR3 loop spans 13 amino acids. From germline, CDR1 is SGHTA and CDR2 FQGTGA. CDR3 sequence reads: CASSEPNTGELFF. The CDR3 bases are TGTGCCAGCAGCGAACCGAACACCGGGGAGCTGTTTTTT.

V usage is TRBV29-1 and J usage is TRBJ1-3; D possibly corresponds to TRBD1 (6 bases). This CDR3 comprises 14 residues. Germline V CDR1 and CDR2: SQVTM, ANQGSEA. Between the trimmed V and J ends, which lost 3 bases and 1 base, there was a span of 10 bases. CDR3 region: CSVDLRGSGNTIYF. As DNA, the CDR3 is TGCAGCGTTGACCTAAGGGGGTCTGGAAACACCATATATTTT. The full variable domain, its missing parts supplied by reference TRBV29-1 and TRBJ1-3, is SAVISQKPSRDICQRGTSLTIQCQVDSQVTMMFWYRQQPGQSLTLIATANQGSEATYESGFVIDKFPISRPNLTFSTLTVSNMSPEDSSIYLCSVDLRGSGNTIYFGEGSWLTVV.